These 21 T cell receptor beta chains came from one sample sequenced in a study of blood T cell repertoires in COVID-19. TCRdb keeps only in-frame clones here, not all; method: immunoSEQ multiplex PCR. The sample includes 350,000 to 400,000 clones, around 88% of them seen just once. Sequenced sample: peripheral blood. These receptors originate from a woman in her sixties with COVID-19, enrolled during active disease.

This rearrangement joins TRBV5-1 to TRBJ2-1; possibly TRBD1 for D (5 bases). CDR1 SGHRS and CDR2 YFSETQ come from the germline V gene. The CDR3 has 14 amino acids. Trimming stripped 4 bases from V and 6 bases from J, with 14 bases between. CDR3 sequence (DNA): TGCGCCAGCAGCCAAGGCAGGGATGCCAATGAGCAGTTCTTC. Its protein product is CASSQGRDANEQFF. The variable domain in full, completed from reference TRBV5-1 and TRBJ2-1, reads KAGVTQTPRYLIKTRGQQVTLSCSPISGHRSVSWYQQTPGQGLQFLFEYFSETQRNKGNFPGRFSGRQFSNSRSEMNVSTLELGDSALYLCASSQGRDANEQFFGPGTRLTVL.

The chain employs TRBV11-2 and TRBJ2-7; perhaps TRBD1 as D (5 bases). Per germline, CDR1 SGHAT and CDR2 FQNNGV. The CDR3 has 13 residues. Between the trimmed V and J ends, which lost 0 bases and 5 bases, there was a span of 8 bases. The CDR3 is CASSLEFRDEQYF. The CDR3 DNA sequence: TGTGCCAGCAGCTTAGAATTCAGGGACGAGCAGTACTTC.

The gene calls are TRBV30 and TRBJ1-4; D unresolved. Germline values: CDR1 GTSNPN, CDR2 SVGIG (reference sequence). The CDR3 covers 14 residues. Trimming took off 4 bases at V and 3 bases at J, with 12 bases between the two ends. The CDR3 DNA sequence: TGTGCCTGGAACGCGGGAATCTCTAATGAAAAACTGTTTTTT. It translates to CAWNAGISNEKLFF.

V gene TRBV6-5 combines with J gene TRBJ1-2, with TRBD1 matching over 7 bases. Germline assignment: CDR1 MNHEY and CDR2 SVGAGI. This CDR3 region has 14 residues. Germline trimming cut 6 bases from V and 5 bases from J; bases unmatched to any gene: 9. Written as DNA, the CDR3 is TGTGCCAGCAGGAAGGGGGCGACGGGATATGGCTACACCTTC. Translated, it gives CASRKGATGYGYTF.

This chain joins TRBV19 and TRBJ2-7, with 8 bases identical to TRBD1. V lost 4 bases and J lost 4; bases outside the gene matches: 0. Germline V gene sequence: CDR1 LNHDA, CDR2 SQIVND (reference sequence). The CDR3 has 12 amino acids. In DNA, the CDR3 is TGTGCCAGTAGTAGGGACAGGTACGAGCAGTACTTC. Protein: CASSRDRYEQYF. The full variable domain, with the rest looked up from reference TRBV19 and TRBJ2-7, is DGGITQSPKYLFRKEGQNVTLSCEQNLNHDAMYWYRQDPGQGLRLIYYSQIVNDFQKGDIAEGYSVSREKKESFPLTVTSAQKNPTAFYLCASSRDRYEQYFGPGTRLTVT.

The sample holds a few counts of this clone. In DNA form, the CDR3 reads TGCGCCAGCAGCTTGGGAAACACCTTCTCTGGAAACACCATATATTTT. Its protein is CASSLGNTFSGNTIYF. This rearrangement joins TRBV5-1 to TRBJ1-3, with D unclear. Trimming stripped 0 bases from V and 0 bases from J, with 10 bases between. There are 16 residues in the CDR3. Germline values: CDR1 SGHRS, CDR2 YFSETQ.

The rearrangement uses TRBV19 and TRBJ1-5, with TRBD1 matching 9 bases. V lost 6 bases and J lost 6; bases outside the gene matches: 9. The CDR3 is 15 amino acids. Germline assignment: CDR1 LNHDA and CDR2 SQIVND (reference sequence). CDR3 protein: CASRWGQGRGQPQHF. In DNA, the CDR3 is TGTGCCAGTAGATGGGGACAGGGCAGGGGTCAGCCCCAGCATTTT.

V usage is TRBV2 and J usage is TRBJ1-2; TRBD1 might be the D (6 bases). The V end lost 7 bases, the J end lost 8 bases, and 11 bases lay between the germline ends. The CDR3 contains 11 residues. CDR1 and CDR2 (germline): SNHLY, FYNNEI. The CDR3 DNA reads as TGTGCCAGCAATGGGGGCAGCGGCTACACCTTC. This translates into CASNGGSGYTF. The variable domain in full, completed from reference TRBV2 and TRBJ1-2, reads EPEVTQTPSHQVTQMGQEVILRCVPISNHLYFYWYRQILGQKVEFLVSFYNNEISEKSEIFDDQFSVERPDGSNFTLKIRSTKLEDSAMYFCASNGGSGYTFGSGTRLTVV.

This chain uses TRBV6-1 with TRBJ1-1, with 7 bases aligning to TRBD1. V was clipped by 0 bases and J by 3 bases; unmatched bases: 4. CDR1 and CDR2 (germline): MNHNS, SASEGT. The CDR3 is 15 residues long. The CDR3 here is CASSEALQGDTEAFF. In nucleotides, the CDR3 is TGTGCCAGCAGTGAAGCGCTTCAGGGGGACACTGAAGCTTTCTTT.

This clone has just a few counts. CDR3 amino acids: CATSDFSAGGRNEQFF. The CDR3 DNA sequence: TGTGCCACCAGTGATTTTTCAGCGGGGGGGAGGAATGAGCAGTTCTTC. This chain links TRBV24-1 with TRBJ2-1; 10 bases line up with TRBD2. CDR3 length: 16 amino acids. Germline V gene sequence: CDR1 KGHDR, CDR2 SFDVKD. The J segment lost 7 bases and the V segment lost 1 base, leaving 6 bases of the junction unmatched.

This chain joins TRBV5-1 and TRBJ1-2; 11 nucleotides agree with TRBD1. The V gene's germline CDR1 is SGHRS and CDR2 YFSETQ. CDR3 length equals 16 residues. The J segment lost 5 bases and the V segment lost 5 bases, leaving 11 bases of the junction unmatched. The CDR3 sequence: CASSPAGTGGGYGYTF. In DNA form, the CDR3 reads TGCGCCAGCAGTCCCGCCGGGACAGGGGGAGGATATGGCTACACCTTC. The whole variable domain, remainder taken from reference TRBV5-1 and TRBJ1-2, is KAGVTQTPRYLIKTRGQQVTLSCSPISGHRSVSWYQQTPGQGLQFLFEYFSETQRNKGNFPGRFSGRQFSNSRSEMNVSTLELGDSALYLCASSPAGTGGGYGYTFGSGTRLTVV.

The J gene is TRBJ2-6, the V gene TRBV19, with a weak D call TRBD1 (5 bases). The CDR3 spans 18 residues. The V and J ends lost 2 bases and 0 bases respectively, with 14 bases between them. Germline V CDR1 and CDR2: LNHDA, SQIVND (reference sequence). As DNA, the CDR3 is TGTGCCAGTAGTATAATGTCAGGGTATCCCTCTGGGGCCAACGTCCTGACTTTC. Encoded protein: CASSIMSGYPSGANVLTF.

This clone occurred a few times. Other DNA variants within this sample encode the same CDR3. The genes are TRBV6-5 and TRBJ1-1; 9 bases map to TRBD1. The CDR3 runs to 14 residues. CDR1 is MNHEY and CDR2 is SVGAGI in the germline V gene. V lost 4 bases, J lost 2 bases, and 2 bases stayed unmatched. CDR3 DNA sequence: TGTGCCAGCAGTTGGACAGGGGCCAACACTGAAGCTTTCTTT. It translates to CASSWTGANTEAFF.

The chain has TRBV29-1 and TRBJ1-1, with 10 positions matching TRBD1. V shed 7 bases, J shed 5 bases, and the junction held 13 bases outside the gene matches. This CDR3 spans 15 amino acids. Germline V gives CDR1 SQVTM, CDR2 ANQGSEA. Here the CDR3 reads CSGVLRQGAVTEAFF. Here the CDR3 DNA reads TGCAGCGGGGTACTTAGACAGGGGGCAGTGACTGAAGCTTTCTTT.

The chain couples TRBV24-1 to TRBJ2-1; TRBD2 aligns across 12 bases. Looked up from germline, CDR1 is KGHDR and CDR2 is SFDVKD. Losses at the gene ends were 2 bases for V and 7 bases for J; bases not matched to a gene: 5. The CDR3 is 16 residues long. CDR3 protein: CATSDSTSGGFNEQFF. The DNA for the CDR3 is TGTGCCACCAGTGATTCGACTAGCGGGGGTTTTAATGAGCAGTTCTTC.

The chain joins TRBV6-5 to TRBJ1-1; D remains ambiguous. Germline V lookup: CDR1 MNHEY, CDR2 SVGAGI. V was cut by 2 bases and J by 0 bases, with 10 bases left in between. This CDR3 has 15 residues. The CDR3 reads CASSYQPRMNTEAFF. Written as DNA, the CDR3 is TGTGCCAGCAGTTACCAACCTAGAATGAACACTGAAGCTTTCTTT.

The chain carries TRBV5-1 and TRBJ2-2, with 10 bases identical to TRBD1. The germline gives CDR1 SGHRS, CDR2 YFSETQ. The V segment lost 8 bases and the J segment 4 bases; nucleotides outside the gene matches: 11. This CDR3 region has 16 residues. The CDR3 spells CASRTPGQGSTGELFF. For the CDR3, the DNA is TGCGCCAGTCGGACCCCGGGACAGGGGAGCACCGGGGAGCTGTTTTTT.

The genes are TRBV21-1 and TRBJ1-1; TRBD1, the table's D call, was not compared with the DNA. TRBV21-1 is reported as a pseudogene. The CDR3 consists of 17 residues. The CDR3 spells CASRDLDSVKMNTEAFF. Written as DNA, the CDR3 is TGTGCCAGCAGGGATTTGGACAGCGTCAAGATGAACACTGAAGCTTTCTTT.

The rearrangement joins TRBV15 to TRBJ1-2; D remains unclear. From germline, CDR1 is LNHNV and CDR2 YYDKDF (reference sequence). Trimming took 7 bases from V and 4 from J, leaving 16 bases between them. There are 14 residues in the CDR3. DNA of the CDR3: TGTGCCACCACCCCTCGGGGTGGCGGCTATGGCTACACCTTC. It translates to CATTPRGGGYGYTF. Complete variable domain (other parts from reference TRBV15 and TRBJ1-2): DAMVIQNPRYQVTQFGKPVTLSCSQTLNHNVMYWYQQKSSQAPKLLFHYYDKDFNNEADTPDNFQSRRPNTSFCFLDIRSPGLGDTAMYLCATTPRGGGYGYTFGSGTRLTVV.

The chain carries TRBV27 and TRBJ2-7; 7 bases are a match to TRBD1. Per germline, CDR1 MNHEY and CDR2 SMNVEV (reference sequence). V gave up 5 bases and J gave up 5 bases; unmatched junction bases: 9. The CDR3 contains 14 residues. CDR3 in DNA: TGTGCCAGCAGTCCCAGGGGACAGATACACGAGCAGTACTTC. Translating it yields CASSPRGQIHEQYF.

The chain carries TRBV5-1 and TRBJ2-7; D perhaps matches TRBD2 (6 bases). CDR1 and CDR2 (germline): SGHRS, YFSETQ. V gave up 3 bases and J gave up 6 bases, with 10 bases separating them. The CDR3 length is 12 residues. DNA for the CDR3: TGCGCCAGCAGCTACGGACTATCCGAGCAGTACTTC. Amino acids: CASSYGLSEQYF.